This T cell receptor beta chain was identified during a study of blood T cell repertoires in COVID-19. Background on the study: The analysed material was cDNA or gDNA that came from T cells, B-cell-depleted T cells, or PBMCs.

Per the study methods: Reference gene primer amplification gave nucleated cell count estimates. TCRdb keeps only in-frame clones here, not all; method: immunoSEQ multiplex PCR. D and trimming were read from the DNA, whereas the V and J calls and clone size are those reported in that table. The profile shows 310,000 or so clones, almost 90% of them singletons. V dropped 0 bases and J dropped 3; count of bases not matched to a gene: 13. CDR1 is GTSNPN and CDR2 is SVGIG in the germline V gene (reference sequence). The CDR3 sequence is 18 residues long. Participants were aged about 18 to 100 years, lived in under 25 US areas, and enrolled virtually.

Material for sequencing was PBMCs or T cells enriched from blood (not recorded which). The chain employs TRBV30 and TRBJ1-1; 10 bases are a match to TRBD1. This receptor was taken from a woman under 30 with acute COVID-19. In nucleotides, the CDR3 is TGTGCCTGGAGTGTTCGGAGACAGGGGGCGGTTAAGGACACTGAAGCTTTCTTT. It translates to CAWSVRRQGAVKDTEAFF. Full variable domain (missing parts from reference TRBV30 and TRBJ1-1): SQTIHQWPATLVQPVGSPLSLECTVEGTSNPNLYWYRQAAGRGLQLLFYSVGIGQISSEVPQNLSASRPQDRQFILSSKKLLLSDSGFYLCAWSVRRQGAVKDTEAFFGQGTRLTVV.